The text below deals with one T cell receptor beta chain. The sample belongs to a study of blood T cell repertoires in COVID-19. For the study at large: COVID-19 samples, acute and convalescent, were from the United States, Italy and Spain. From T cells, B-cell-depleted T cells, or PBMCs came the material, which was cDNA or gDNA.

Source study methods: Estimation of nucleated cell counts was performed using reference gene primer amplification. Profiling relied on immunoSEQ multiplex PCR, and the TCRdb table lists in-frame clones only, not all of them. That table gives V, J and clone size, and the DNA gave D and trimming. The sample lists some 90,000 clones, approximately 84% occurring once. The TCR sequence derives from a man in his sixties with acute or convalescent COVID-19. The sequenced material came from peripheral blood.

The CDR3 loop is CASSQGENEQFF. CDR3 nucleotides: TGTGCCAGCAGCCAAGGGGAGAATGAGCAGTTCTTC. This chain connects TRBV3-1 (or the pseudogene TRBV3-2) to TRBJ2-1, with a possible D match to TRBD2 (5 bases). The CDR3 consists of 12 residues. Germline V lookup: CDR1 LGHDT, CDR2 YNNKEL (reference sequence). V lost 1 base, J lost 7 bases, and 5 bases lay in between.